This TCR beta chain was retrieved from a study of T-cell memory formation after mild COVID-19. TCRdb re-called the 5' RACE reads with MiXCR, one entry per CDR3 protein. The data contain roughly 600,000 distinct CDR3 sequences, roughly 18% of them singletons. Germline assignment: CDR1 MNHNS and CDR2 SASEGT. Deletions cut 1 base from V and 0 bases from J, with 6 bases between. CDR3 size: 14 residues. V is TRBV6-1 and J is TRBJ1-2, with unresolved D. Sequencing was carried out using PBMCs or a T cell subset sorted from them (not recorded which). This sequence originates from an adult woman who had mild COVID-19 (a few samples of this study predate the infection). Cell type and time point are not known. CDR3 sequence: CASSEVSANYGYTF. Here the CDR3 DNA reads TGTGCCAGCAGTGAAGTGAGCGCTAACTATGGCTACACCTTC.